The 27 T cell receptor beta chains listed next were all sequenced from one sample in a study of neurological immune-mediated disorders. TCRdb re-called the 5' RACE reads through MiXCR, storing one row per CDR3 protein. The sample shows 11,000 to 15,000 distinct CDR3 sequences, about 12% of them seen only once. The source material was CD8+ T cells from blood. The source of these receptors is a female donor with HTLV-1-associated myelopathy (HAM/TSP).

This clonotype was observed many times. This chain uses TRBV20-1 with TRBJ2-1; 7 bases are a match to TRBD1. With V trimmed by 4 bases and J by 8 bases, 17 bases remained unmatched. Per germline, CDR1 DFQATT and CDR2 SNEGSKA (reference sequence). The CDR3 spans 16 residues. CDR3 nucleotide sequence: TGCAGTGCTAACCTTATCCGGCAGGGGGTTCTGGATGAGCAGTTCTTC. The encoded protein is CSANLIRQGVLDEQFF.

This clonotype appeared many times. The chain carries TRBV6-2 or TRBV6-3 and TRBJ2-1; D is perhaps TRBD2 (7 bases). The length of the CDR3 is 15 residues. Looked up from germline, CDR1 is MNHEY and CDR2 is SVGEGT. V lost 2 bases and J lost 6, with 14 bases in between. CDR3 DNA: TGTGCCAGCAGTTACGGCAGCGGGGACACCAATGAGCAGTTCTTC. Protein: CASSYGSGDTNEQFF.

This clonotype was observed at least ten times. The V call is TRBV7-9, the J call TRBJ1-2; D is ambiguous. Per germline, CDR1 SEHNR and CDR2 FQNEAQ (reference sequence). Trimming took 6 bases from V and 8 from J, leaving 10 bases between them. The CDR3 runs 11 residues. CDR3 loop: CASSLLVGYTF. The CDR3 coding sequence is TGTGCCAGCAGTCTACTAGTAGGCTACACCTTC.

In this sample, this clonotype turned up many times. The CDR3 DNA reads as TGTGCCAGCAGCTTACAGGGACCGAACACTGAAGCTTTCTTT. This translates into CASSLQGPNTEAFF. V gene TRBV13 combines with J gene TRBJ1-1; D may be TRBD1 (5 bases). The CDR3 covers 14 residues. Germline V gene data show CDR1 as PRHDT and CDR2 as FYEKMQ (reference sequence). Trimming took off 2 bases at V and 1 base at J, with 8 bases between the two ends.

This clonotype was found many times. The V and J genes are TRBV20-1 and TRBJ2-1, with D maybe TRBD2 (6 bases). The CDR3 is 13 residues long. Germline CDR1 DFQATT, CDR2 SNEGSKA (reference sequence). V lost 3 bases, J lost 0 bases, and 6 bases lay in between. The CDR3 region is CSASGSSYNEQFF. CDR3 sequence (DNA): TGCAGTGCTAGCGGGAGCTCCTACAATGAGCAGTTCTTC.

This clonotype was seen repeatedly, ten times or more. The chain is built from TRBV28 and TRBJ2-7, with TRBD1 identical over 8 bases. The trim removed 2 bases at V and 0 bases at J, leaving 3 bases unmatched. From germline, CDR1 is MDHEN and CDR2 SYDVKM. The CDR3 has 15 amino acids. Written as DNA, the CDR3 is TGTGCCAGCAGTTTAGAACAGGGGGTCTCCTACGAGCAGTACTTC. Protein: CASSLEQGVSYEQYF.

The sample holds many counts of this clonotype. The rearrangement links TRBV24-1 to TRBJ2-1; 7 bases match TRBD1. Germline V gene lookup returns CDR1 KGHDR and CDR2 SFDVKD. V lost 3 bases and J lost 7; bases outside the gene matches: 2. This CDR3 comprises 13 residues. DNA of the CDR3: TGTGCCACCAGTGATGACAGGGTAAATGAGCAGTTCTTC. This codes for CATSDDRVNEQFF.

This clonotype was recorded many times. The chain joins TRBV9 to TRBJ2-5; TRBD1 matches 7 bases. The CDR3 loop spans 16 amino acids. CDR1 is SGDLS, CDR2 YYNGEE, per germline. Germline trimming cut 3 bases from V and 2 bases from J; bases unmatched to any gene: 10. The CDR3 loop is CASSAYQGTEQETQYF. CDR3 sequence (DNA): TGTGCCAGCAGCGCCTACCAAGGGACAGAACAAGAGACCCAGTACTTC.

In this sample, this clonotype turned up many times. V is TRBV6-5 and J is TRBJ2-3; D gene ambiguous. Per the germline V gene, CDR1 is MNHEY and CDR2 is SVGAGI. This CDR3 contains 13 residues. V dropped 5 bases and J dropped 1 base, with 7 bases sitting between them. The CDR3 is CASSKYRTDTQYF. For the CDR3, the DNA is TGTGCCAGCAGTAAATACCGCACAGATACGCAGTATTTT.

This clonotype was counted at least ten times. V is TRBV25-1 and J is TRBJ2-2, with D tentatively TRBD1 (6 bases). The CDR3 runs 17 residues. CDR1 is MGHDK, CDR2 SYGVNS, per germline. V lost 2 bases and J 3 bases, leaving 16 bases between the germline ends. The CDR3 DNA reads TGTGCCAGCAGTGAAACGACCAGGGGCCACTACACCGGGGAGCTGTTTTTT. This encodes CASSETTRGHYTGELFF.

This clonotype was observed at least ten times. V gene TRBV28 combines with J gene TRBJ1-2; D gene uncertain. Trimming pared 5 bases from V and 6 bases from J, leaving 13 bases between. The CDR3 has 13 residues. The germline V gene has CDR1 MDHEN and CDR2 SYDVKM. The CDR3 DNA reads TGTGCCAGCAGTATTCCCGCGACGGATGGCTACACCTTC. Protein: CASSIPATDGYTF.

This clonotype was seen many times. The rearrangement uses TRBV7-9 and TRBJ2-7; a possible D gene is TRBD2 (6 bases). The V end lost 7 bases, the J end lost 4 bases, and 17 bases lay between the germline ends. CDR3 length equals 14 residues. CDR1 is SEHNR and CDR2 is FQNEAQ in the germline V gene (reference sequence). The CDR3 DNA sequence: TGTGCCAGCAACCCATCGGAGGGGCTTTACGAGCAGTACTTC. Translating gives CASNPSEGLYEQYF.

This clonotype was counted many times. V gene TRBV4-1 combines with J gene TRBJ1-1; tentative D call: TRBD1 (5 bases). There are 14 residues in the CDR3. Germline CDR1 is MGHRA and CDR2 is YSYEKL. Trimming removed 1 base from V and 2 bases from J, with 8 bases in between. CDR3 nucleotide sequence: TGCGCCAGCAGCCAAGGGACACTCAACACTGAAGCTTTCTTT. Its translation: CASSQGTLNTEAFF.

The sample holds many counts of this clonotype. The chain uses TRBV4-1 and TRBJ1-2; D is unclear. Germline values: CDR1 MGHRA, CDR2 YSYEKL. The CDR3 runs 14 residues. Trimming took off 0 bases at V and 4 bases at J, with 9 bases between the two ends. CDR3 DNA sequence: TGCGCCAGCAGCCAAGATCAGACACCCTATGGCTACACCTTC. This sequence encodes CASSQDQTPYGYTF.

This clonotype was picked up many times. The chain is built from TRBV28 and TRBJ2-1, with D unclear. CDR1 is MDHEN and CDR2 is SYDVKM in the germline V gene. The CDR3 totals 17 residues. Trimming left V 4 bases short and J 0 bases short, with 16 bases between. For the CDR3, the DNA is TGTGCCAGCAGTTCCCACTTGGACGGAAGCTCCTACAATGAGCAGTTCTTC. It yields the protein CASSSHLDGSSYNEQFF.

V is TRBV4-2 and J is TRBJ2-5; D is unclear. The germline gives CDR1 LGHNA, CDR2 YNFKEQ. With 3 bases removed from V and 10 bases from J, the gap between germline ends came to 24 bases. The CDR3 sequence is 16 residues long. The CDR3 bases are TGTGCCAGCAGCCAGACGACCTCGGCTGATCAAGATATCCAGTACTTC. Its translation: CASSQTTSADQDIQYF.

The table lists this clonotype with many counts. V is TRBV6-2 or TRBV6-3 and J is TRBJ2-6; D gene uncertain. The CDR3 has 16 amino acids. The germline CDR1 and CDR2 sequences are MNHEY and SVGEGT. V was pared by 2 bases and J by 0 bases, with 8 bases between. The CDR3 nucleotides read TGTGCCAGCAGTTACCTGTCGGACTCTGGGGCCAACGTCCTGACTTTC. Its translation is CASSYLSDSGANVLTF.

Many counts were recorded for this clonotype. This chain uses TRBV3-1 with TRBJ1-3, with 8 bases that match TRBD1. Germline CDR1 is LGHDT and CDR2 is YNNKEL (reference sequence). The CDR3 has 16 residues. Trimming cost V 5 bases and J 0 bases; bases outside gene matches: 6. The CDR3 spells CASSARGLSSGNTIYF. In nucleotides, the CDR3 is TGTGCCAGCAGCGCCAGGGGGCTAAGCTCTGGAAACACCATATATTTT.

This clonotype has a count of ten or more. The chain uses TRBV9 and TRBJ2-1; 9 nucleotides agree with TRBD1. Per germline, CDR1 SGDLS and CDR2 YYNGEE. CDR3 size: 15 residues. J was trimmed by 4 bases and V by 3 bases; bases with no gene match: 5. CDR3: CASSATGGQYNEQFF. CDR3 bases: TGTGCCAGCAGCGCCACAGGGGGCCAATACAATGAGCAGTTCTTC.

The sample holds many counts of this clonotype. This rearrangement joins TRBV7-9 to TRBJ2-6, with D unresolved. This CDR3 has 14 residues. V shed 0 bases and J shed 4 bases, with 4 bases lying between them. Per the germline V gene, CDR1 is SEHNR and CDR2 is FQNEAQ (reference sequence). The CDR3 sequence is CASSLAGGANVLTF. CDR3 DNA sequence: TGTGCCAGCAGCTTAGCGGGGGGGGCCAACGTCCTGACTTTC. Using reference TRBV7-9 and TRBJ2-6 for the parts outside the CDR3, the full variable domain is DTGVSQNPRHKITKRGQNVTFRCDPISEHNRLYWYRQTLGQGPEFLTYFQNEAQLEKSRLLSDRFSAERPKGSFSTLEIQRTEQGDSAMYLCASSLAGGANVLTFGAGSRLTVL.

This clonotype was recorded many times. The V gene is TRBV27, the J gene TRBJ2-7; no firm D call. V was trimmed by 0 bases and J by 5 bases, leaving 14 bases between them. This CDR3 region has 15 residues. CDR1 is MNHEY and CDR2 is SMNVEV in the germline V gene (reference sequence). In nucleotides, the CDR3 is TGTGCCAGCAGTTTATCGCCCGGCTTCGGCCACGAGCAGTACTTC. It is translated as CASSLSPGFGHEQYF.

Relative to its sample, this clonotype is large (0.1 to 1%). The CDR3 loop reads CATSRVGGETQYF. For the CDR3, the DNA is TGTGCCACCAGCAGAGTTGGGGGGGAGACCCAGTACTTC. This chain connects TRBV15 to TRBJ2-5, with D possibly TRBD2 on 6 matching bases. Germline loops: CDR1 LNHNV, CDR2 YYDKDF (reference sequence). The CDR3 is 13 residues long. V shed 1 base and J shed 5 bases, with 8 bases lying between them.

CDR3 sequence reads: CASSFGQGYNEQFF. The CDR3 nucleotides read TGCGCCAGCAGCTTCGGTCAAGGGTACAATGAGCAGTTCTTC. The chain carries TRBV5-1 and TRBJ2-1; D unresolved. This CDR3 is built from 14 residues. Germline CDR1 is SGHRS and CDR2 is YFSETQ. The V end lost 2 bases, the J end lost 4 bases, and 10 bases lay between the germline ends.

This clonotype was recorded at least ten times. The chain combines TRBV7-2 with TRBJ1-2, with TRBD1 as a possible D gene (5 bases). Trimming took 1 base from V and 5 from J, leaving 11 bases between them. The CDR3 is made up of 14 amino acids. Germline V gene lookup returns CDR1 SGHTA and CDR2 FQGNSA. The DNA for the CDR3 is TGTGCCAGCAGCTTAGAACAGGCTCAATATGGCTACACCTTC. It codes for CASSLEQAQYGYTF. The whole variable domain, filled in from reference TRBV7-2 and TRBJ1-2, reads GAGVSQSPSNKVTEKGKDVELRCDPISGHTALYWYRQSLGQGLEFLIYFQGNSAPDKSGLPSDRFSAERTGGSVSTLTIQRTQQEDSAVYLCASSLEQAQYGYTFGSGTRLTVV.

This clonotype showed up many times. The chain is built from TRBV7-6 and TRBJ2-7; 12 nucleotides match TRBD2. The CDR3 is 16 amino acids. The V segment lost 5 bases and the J segment 6 bases; nucleotides outside the gene matches: 11. CDR1 and CDR2 from the germline V gene are SGHVS and FNYEAQ. The CDR3 bases are TGTGCCAGCAGCGGGGTACTAGCGGGAGGTCGGTCCGAGCAGTACTTC. Protein product: CASSGVLAGGRSEQYF.

This clonotype was seen ten or more times. This chain joins TRBV19 and TRBJ2-2, with D maybe TRBD1 (6 bases). The CDR3 runs 16 residues. Germline V lookup: CDR1 LNHDA, CDR2 SQIVND (reference sequence). Trimming removed 3 bases at V and 3 bases at J, with 14 bases between. CDR3 loop: CASSIPPGHYTGELFF. The DNA for the CDR3 is TGTGCCAGTAGTATCCCTCCGGGACATTACACCGGGGAGCTGTTTTTT.

This clonotype came up many times. The V and J genes are TRBV5-1 and TRBJ2-7; TRBD2 matches 14 bases. The CDR3 covers 18 residues. V dropped 3 bases and J dropped 6; count of bases not matched to a gene: 14. Germline V gene lookup returns CDR1 SGHRS and CDR2 YFSETQ. The CDR3 bases are TGCGCCAGCAGCTCGACAGGGGGACTAGCGGGAGTCACCTCCGAGCAGTACTTC. Its translation: CASSSTGGLAGVTSEQYF.